Described below is a single T cell receptor beta chain sequence and its context. Its cognate antigen is unknown. This sample is part of a study of T cell responses to AZD1222 COVID-19 vaccine. Study-level findings and limits: Vaccine-related CD4 TCRs covered spike, predominating at 160-218 and 743-854. As reported, nearly half of all spike-specific TCRs target variant regions that are unmutated.

Assay: immunoSEQ multiplex PCR; the TCRdb copy retains only in-frame clones and omits some. Of 120,000 or so clones listed, over 75% were seen once; the top ten hold 4.2%. Germline V lookup: CDR1 MNHEY, CDR2 SMNVEV (reference sequence). The CDR3 contains 15 residues. The V end lost 5 bases, the J end lost 2 bases, and 13 bases lay between the germline ends. The sequences come from peripheral blood, collected 28 days after the second dose of the MenACWY control vaccine. The rearrangement uses TRBV27 and TRBJ1-5, with D possibly TRBD1 on 6 matching bases. This sequence originates from an adult who received the MenACWY meningococcal vaccine as a control. CDR3 sequence: CASSAQGLGNQPQHF. CDR3 DNA: TGTGCCAGCAGTGCTCAGGGGTTGGGCAATCAGCCCCAGCATTTT.